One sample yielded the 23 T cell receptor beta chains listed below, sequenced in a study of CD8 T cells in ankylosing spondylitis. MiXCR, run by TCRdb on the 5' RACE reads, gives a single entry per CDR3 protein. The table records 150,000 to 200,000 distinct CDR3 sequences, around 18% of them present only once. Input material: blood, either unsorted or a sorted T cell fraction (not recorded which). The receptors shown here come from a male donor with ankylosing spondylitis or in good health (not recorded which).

The CDR3 bases are TGCAGTGCTAGTTTTCCGCTGCGCAATCAGCCCCAGCATTTT. Encoded protein: CSASFPLRNQPQHF. V gene TRBV20-1 combines with J gene TRBJ1-5, with D unclear. Deletions cut 3 bases from V and 2 bases from J, with 11 bases between. The germline V gene encodes CDR1 DFQATT and CDR2 SNEGSKA (reference sequence). This CDR3 contains 14 residues.

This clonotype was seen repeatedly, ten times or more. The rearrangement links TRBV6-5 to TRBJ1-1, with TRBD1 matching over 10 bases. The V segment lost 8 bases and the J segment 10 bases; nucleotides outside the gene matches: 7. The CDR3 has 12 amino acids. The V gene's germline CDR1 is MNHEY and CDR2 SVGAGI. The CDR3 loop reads CASGLRDRGAFF. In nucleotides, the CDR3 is TGTGCCAGCGGCCTCAGGGACAGGGGAGCTTTCTTT.

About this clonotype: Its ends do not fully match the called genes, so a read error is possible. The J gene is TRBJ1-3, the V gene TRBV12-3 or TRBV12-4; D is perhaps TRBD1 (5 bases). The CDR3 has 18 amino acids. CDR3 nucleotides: TGTGCCAGCTGTTTAGCGGAAGGCGACAGCCTCTCTGGAAACACCATATATTTT. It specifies CASCLAEGDSLSGNTIYF.

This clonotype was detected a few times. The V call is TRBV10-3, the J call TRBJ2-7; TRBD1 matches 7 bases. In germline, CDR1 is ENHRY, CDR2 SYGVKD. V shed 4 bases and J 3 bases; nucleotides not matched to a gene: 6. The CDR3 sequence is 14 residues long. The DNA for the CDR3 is TGTGCCATCAGTGGAACAGGGGAAAGCTACGAGCAGTACTTC. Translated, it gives CAISGTGESYEQYF.

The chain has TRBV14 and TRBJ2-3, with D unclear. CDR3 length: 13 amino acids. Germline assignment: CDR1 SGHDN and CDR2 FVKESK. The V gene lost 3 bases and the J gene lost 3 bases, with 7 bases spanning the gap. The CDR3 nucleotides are TGTGCCAGCAGCCATGAAACAACAGATACGCAGTATTTT. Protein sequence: CASSHETTDTQYF.

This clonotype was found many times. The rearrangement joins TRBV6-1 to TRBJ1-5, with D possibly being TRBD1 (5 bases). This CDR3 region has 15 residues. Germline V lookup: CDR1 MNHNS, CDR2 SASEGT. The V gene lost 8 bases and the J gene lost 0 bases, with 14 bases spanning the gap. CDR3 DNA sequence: TGTGCCAGCTCCGTGGGGGTTTATAGCAATCAGCCCCAGCATTTT. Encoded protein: CASSVGVYSNQPQHF.

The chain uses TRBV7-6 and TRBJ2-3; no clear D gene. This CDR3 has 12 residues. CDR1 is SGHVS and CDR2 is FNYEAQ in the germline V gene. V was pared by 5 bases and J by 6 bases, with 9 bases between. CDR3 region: CASSPNLDTQYF. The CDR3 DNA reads TGTGCCAGCAGCCCAAACCTTGATACGCAGTATTTT.

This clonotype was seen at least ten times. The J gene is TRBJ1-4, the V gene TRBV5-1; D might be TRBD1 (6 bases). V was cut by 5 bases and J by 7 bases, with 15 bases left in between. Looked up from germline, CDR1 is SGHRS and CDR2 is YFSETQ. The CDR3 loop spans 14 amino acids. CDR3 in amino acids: CASRITGMGEKLFF. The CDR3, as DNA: TGCGCCAGCAGAATTACAGGGATGGGTGAAAAACTGTTTTTT.

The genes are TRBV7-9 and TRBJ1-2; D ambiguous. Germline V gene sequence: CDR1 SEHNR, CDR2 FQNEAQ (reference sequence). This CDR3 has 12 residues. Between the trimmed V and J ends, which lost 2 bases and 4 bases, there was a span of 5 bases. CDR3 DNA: TGTGCCAGCAGCTTAACTGTCTATGGCTACACCTTC. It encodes CASSLTVYGYTF. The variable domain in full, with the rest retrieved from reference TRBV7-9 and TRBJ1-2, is DTGVSQNPRHKITKRGQNVTFRCDPISEHNRLYWYRQTLGQGPEFLTYFQNEAQLEKSRLLSDRFSAERPKGSFSTLEIQRTEQGDSAMYLCASSLTVYGYTFGSGTRLTVV.

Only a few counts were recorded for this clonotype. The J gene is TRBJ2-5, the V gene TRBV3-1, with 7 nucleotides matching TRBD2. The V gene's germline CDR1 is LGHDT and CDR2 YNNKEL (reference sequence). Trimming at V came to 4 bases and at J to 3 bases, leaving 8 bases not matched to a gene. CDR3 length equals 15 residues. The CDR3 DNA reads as TGTGCCAGCAGCCGTTGGGACTATAAAAAAGAGACCCAGTACTTC. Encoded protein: CASSRWDYKKETQYF.

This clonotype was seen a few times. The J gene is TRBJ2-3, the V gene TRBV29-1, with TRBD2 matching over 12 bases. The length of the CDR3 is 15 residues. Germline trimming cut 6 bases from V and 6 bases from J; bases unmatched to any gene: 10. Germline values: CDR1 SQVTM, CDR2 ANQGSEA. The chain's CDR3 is CSVTARLAGADTQYF. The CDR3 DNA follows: TGCAGCGTGACCGCTCGACTAGCGGGAGCGGATACGCAGTATTTT.

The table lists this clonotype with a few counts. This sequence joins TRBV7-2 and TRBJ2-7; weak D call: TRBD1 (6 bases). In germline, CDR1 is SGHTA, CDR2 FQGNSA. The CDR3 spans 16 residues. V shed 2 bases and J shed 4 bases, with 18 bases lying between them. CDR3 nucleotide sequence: TGTGCCAGCAGCTTAATGGGGACACTGCCAAGGTACGAGCAGTACTTC. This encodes CASSLMGTLPRYEQYF.

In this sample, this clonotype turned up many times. CDR3 DNA: TGCGCCAGCACCTTCGACGGCCTAAACACTGAAGCTTTCTTT. This translates into CASTFDGLNTEAFF. This chain joins TRBV5-1 and TRBJ1-1; D is unclear. V was clipped by 6 bases and J by 2 bases, with 14 bases between them. CDR1 is SGHRS, CDR2 YFSETQ, per germline. The CDR3 totals 14 residues.

CDR3 DNA: TGTGCCAGCAGTGAAGGGCCCGGGGAGCTGTTTTTT. This codes for CASSEGPGELFF. The chain couples TRBV2 to TRBJ2-2; D uncertain. The CDR3 length is 12 residues. V dropped 1 base and J dropped 6 bases, with 3 bases sitting between them. The germline gives CDR1 SNHLY, CDR2 FYNNEI. Filled out from reference TRBV2 and TRBJ2-2, the complete variable domain reads EPEVTQTPSHQVTQMGQEVILRCVPISNHLYFYWYRQILGQKVEFLVSFYNNEISEKSEIFDDQFSVERPDGSNFTLKIRSTKLEDSAMYFCASSEGPGELFFGEGSRLTVL.

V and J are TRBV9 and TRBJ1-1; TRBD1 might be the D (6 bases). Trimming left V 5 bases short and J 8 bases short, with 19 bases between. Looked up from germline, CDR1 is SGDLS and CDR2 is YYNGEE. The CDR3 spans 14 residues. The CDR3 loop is CASRGGEDRDEAFF. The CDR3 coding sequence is TGTGCCAGCAGGGGGGGAGAGGACAGAGACGAAGCTTTCTTT.

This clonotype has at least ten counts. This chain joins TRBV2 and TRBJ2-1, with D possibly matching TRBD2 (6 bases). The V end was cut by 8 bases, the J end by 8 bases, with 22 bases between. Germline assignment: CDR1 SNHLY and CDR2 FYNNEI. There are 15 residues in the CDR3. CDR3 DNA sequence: TGTGCCAGCGCCACGGGAGTTTCGAGAGGTGATGAGCAGTTCTTC. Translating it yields CASATGVSRGDEQFF.

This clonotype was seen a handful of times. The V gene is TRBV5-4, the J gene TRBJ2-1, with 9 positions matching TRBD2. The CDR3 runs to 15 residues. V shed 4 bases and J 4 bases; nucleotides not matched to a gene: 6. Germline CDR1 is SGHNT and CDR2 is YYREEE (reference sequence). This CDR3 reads CASSLRGGKYNEQFF. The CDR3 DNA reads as TGTGCCAGCAGCCTGCGGGGGGGCAAATACAATGAGCAGTTCTTC.

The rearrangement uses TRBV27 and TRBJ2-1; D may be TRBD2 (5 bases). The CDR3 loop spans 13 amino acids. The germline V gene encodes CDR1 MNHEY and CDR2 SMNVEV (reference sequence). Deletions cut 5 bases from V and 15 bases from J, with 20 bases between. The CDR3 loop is CASSPSRVVSVFF. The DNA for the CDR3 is TGTGCCAGCAGTCCTTCGAGGGTAGTAAGTGTGTTCTTC.

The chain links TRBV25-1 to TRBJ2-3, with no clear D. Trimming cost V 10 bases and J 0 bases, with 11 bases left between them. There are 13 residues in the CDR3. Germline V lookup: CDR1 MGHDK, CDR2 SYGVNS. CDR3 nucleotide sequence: TGTGCCACTCACCCGGACAGCACAGATACGCAGTATTTT. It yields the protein CATHPDSTDTQYF.

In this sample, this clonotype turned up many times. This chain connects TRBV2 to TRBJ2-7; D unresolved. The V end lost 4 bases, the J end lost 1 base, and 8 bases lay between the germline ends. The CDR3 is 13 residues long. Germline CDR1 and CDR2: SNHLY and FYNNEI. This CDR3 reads CASSGRSSYEQYF. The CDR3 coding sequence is TGTGCCAGCAGTGGCAGGAGTTCCTACGAGCAGTACTTC.

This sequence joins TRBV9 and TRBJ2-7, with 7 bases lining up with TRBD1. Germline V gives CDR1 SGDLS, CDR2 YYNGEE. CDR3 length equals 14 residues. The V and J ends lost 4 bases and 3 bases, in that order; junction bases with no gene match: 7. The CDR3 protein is CASSTDRLGYEQYF. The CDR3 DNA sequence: TGTGCCAGCAGCACGGACAGGTTGGGCTACGAGCAGTACTTC.

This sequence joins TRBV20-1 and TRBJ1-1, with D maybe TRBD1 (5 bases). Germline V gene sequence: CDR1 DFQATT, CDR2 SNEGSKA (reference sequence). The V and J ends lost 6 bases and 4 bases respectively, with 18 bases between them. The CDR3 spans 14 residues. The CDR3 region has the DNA TGCAGTGCCCGAAGCCCGAGGGGTGGCACTGAAGCTTTCTTT. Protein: CSARSPRGGTEAFF.

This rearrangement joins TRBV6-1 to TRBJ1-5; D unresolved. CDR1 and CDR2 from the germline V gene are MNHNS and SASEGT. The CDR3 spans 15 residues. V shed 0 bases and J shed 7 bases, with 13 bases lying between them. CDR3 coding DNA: TGTGCCAGCAGTGAAGCGTCGTCGATTGGGCAGCCCCAGCATTTT. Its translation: CASSEASSIGQPQHF.